This T cell receptor (beta chain) was observed in a study of T-cell reconstitution after alpha-beta-depleted transplantation in children. General study findings and limits: When one year had passed after transplant, most T-cell counts and diversity came from newly produced T cells. Where some patients showed high TCRbeta diversity at day 60, it came from recipient T cells and thymic progenitors that had survived.

A few counts support this clonotype. The antigen is undetermined. Germline CDR1 LGHNA, CDR2 YNFKEQ. The CDR3 runs 16 residues. V trimming: 8 bases; J trimming: 5 bases; junction bases outside the gene matches: 11. Preparing the TCRbeta library involved the use of unique molecular identifiers. In TCRdb, the PCR reads were re-called with MiXCR into one record per CDR3 protein. Of about 400,000 distinct CDR3 sequences detected, about a sixth appear once; the ten largest clones hold approximately 28%. The chain has TRBV4-2 and TRBJ2-2, with TRBD2 matching 10 bases. The source material was PBMCs, mostly from graft donor cells, sampled 360 days after TCRalphabeta/CD19-depleted stem cell transplant. This TCR came from a boy in the first two years of life who had a stem cell transplant for Wiskott-Aldrich syndrome, so the T cells may come from the graft donor. CDR3 nucleotide sequence: TGTGCCAGCGAACCTCGAGCGGGGGGGCGGACCGGGGAGCTGTTTTTT. Translated: CASEPRAGGRTGELFF.